The 18 T cell receptor beta chains presented below share a single source sample, sequenced in a study of human T cells and chemical hapten exposure. TCRdb reprocessed the RACE reads with MiXCR, giving one entry per CDR3 protein. This sample yields approximately 79,000 distinct CDR3 sequences, of which over 6.5% are seen a single time; more than 1.5% belongs to the top ten. The time point here: healthy volunteer bleed at 6 weeks. Blood, whole and unfractionated, served as the source for total RNA extraction. Input material: whole blood. These receptors originate from a male donor in good health. Some clones in this sample may be carry-over from other donors' samples.

The table lists this clonotype with a few counts. This chain uses TRBV2 with TRBJ2-5, with D hard to call. Trimming cost V 6 bases and J 5 bases, with 10 bases left between them. Germline CDR1 reads SNHLY; CDR2 reads FYNNEI. This CDR3 is built from 12 residues. The CDR3 DNA reads TGTGCCAGCAGGGTCGGGCTGGAGACCCAGTACTTC. Amino acids: CASRVGLETQYF.

This clonotype was seen a few times. This sequence joins TRBV27 and TRBJ2-2; 8 positions agree with TRBD2. Trimming at V came to 7 bases and at J to 5 bases, leaving 9 bases not matched to a gene. The CDR3 runs 15 residues. Germline V gene lookup returns CDR1 MNHEY and CDR2 SMNVEV (reference sequence). CDR3 region: CASTPEAGGTGELFF. In DNA, the CDR3 is TGTGCCAGCACCCCAGAGGCGGGAGGTACCGGGGAGCTGTTTTTT.

This clonotype came up a few times. The chain is built from TRBV11-2 and TRBJ1-1, with TRBD1 as a possible D gene (5 bases). Germline CDR1 and CDR2: SGHAT and FQNNGV. The V end lost 8 bases, the J end lost 3 bases, and 13 bases lay between the germline ends. The CDR3 extends over 13 amino acids. The CDR3, as DNA: TGTGCCAGCTCGAGGGGCGAGGACACTGAAGCTTTCTTT. Encoded protein: CASSRGEDTEAFF.

This clonotype has more than one count but fewer than ten. The chain combines TRBV11-2 with TRBJ1-1; TRBD1 matches 8 bases. V was clipped by 5 bases and J by 4 bases; unmatched bases: 18. This CDR3 has 18 residues. Germline V gives CDR1 SGHAT, CDR2 FQNNGV. The CDR3 sequence: CASSHSTLGQGAVTEAFF. In DNA, the CDR3 is TGTGCCAGCAGCCATTCCACCTTAGGGCAGGGGGCGGTCACTGAAGCTTTCTTT.

The rearrangement joins TRBV27 to TRBJ2-6; 7 positions agree with TRBD1. The CDR3 covers 15 residues. The V gene's germline CDR1 is MNHEY and CDR2 SMNVEV (reference sequence). Trimming removed 2 bases from V and 2 bases from J; junction bases left unmatched: 0. The CDR3 DNA is TGTGCCAGCAGTTTACAGGGGGCTGGGGCCAACGTCCTGACTTTC. It yields the protein CASSLQGAGANVLTF.

V usage is TRBV6-6 and J usage is TRBJ1-2; D not resolved. The germline V and J ends were trimmed by 0 bases and 6 bases, with 14 bases remaining between them. This CDR3 is built from 15 residues. Germline CDR1 and CDR2: MNHNY and SVGAGI (reference sequence). The CDR3 here is CASSYSGVTKDGYTF. The CDR3 DNA follows: TGTGCCAGCAGTTACTCTGGGGTTACGAAGGATGGCTACACCTTC.

In its sample, this clonotype was seen a few times. The V and J genes are TRBV27 and TRBJ1-5; D gene ambiguous. Germline V lookup: CDR1 MNHEY, CDR2 SMNVEV (reference sequence). The CDR3 is made up of 13 amino acids. With 2 bases removed from V and 6 bases from J, the gap between germline ends came to 8 bases. The CDR3 sequence: CASSLGRAQPQHF. Here the CDR3 DNA reads TGTGCCAGCAGTTTAGGAAGGGCTCAGCCCCAGCATTTT.

This clonotype was detected a few times. The chain recombines TRBV6-5 with TRBJ1-2; D remains unclear. V lost 0 bases and J 6 bases, leaving 14 bases between the germline ends. The CDR3 is made up of 15 amino acids. The germline gives CDR1 MNHEY, CDR2 SVGAGI. The CDR3: CASSYSIVIQDGYTF. In nucleotides, the CDR3 is TGTGCCAGCAGTTACTCGATTGTTATCCAAGATGGCTACACCTTC.

This sequence joins TRBV12-3 or TRBV12-4 and TRBJ1-1; D uncertain. Trimming pared 2 bases from V and 1 base from J, leaving 14 bases between. This CDR3 contains 16 residues. Here the CDR3 reads CASSLWVGSRNTEAFF. CDR3 nucleotide sequence: TGTGCCAGCAGTTTATGGGTCGGCAGTCGGAACACTGAAGCTTTCTTT.

This clonotype was seen only a few times. The V call is TRBV18, the J call TRBJ1-1; no clear D gene. Per the germline V gene, CDR1 is KGHSH and CDR2 is LQKENI. The CDR3 sequence is 12 residues long. Trimming took 3 bases from V and 7 from J, leaving 9 bases between them. CDR3 nucleotides: TGTGCCAGCTCACCTTCGATTGATGAAGCTTTCTTT. It encodes CASSPSIDEAFF.

This clonotype was detected only a few times. The chain recombines TRBV11-1 with TRBJ1-5; no definite D call. There are 15 residues in the CDR3. Germline CDR1 is SGHAT and CDR2 is FQDESV (reference sequence). Trimming took off 2 bases at V and 0 bases at J, with 8 bases between the two ends. CDR3 sequence: CASSLSGHSNQPQHF. CDR3 DNA: TGTGCCAGCAGCTTAAGCGGCCATAGCAATCAGCCCCAGCATTTT.

The genes are TRBV27 and TRBJ2-7, with 9 positions matching TRBD1. CDR3 length equals 16 residues. V shed 6 bases, J shed 2 bases, and the junction held 11 bases outside the gene matches. Germline lookup yields CDR1 MNHEY and CDR2 SMNVEV (reference sequence). CDR3 amino acids: CASSRQIDRGAYEQYF. CDR3 DNA sequence: TGTGCCAGCAGCCGACAGATTGACAGGGGGGCCTACGAGCAGTACTTC.

This clonotype was seen more than once but under ten times. V usage is TRBV29-1 and J usage is TRBJ2-1; TRBD1 is a possible D gene (6 bases). Trimming took off 6 bases at V and 7 bases at J, with 16 bases between the two ends. This CDR3 spans 13 amino acids. CDR1 is SQVTM, CDR2 ANQGSEA, per germline. In nucleotides, the CDR3 is TGCAGCGTCGATGATGGGGGCCGAAATGAGCAGTTCTTC. Translating it yields CSVDDGGRNEQFF.

There are a few counts of this clonotype. The rearrangement uses TRBV18 and TRBJ2-5, with D unresolved. The CDR3 spans 12 residues. V was cut by 1 base and J by 5 bases, with 5 bases left in between. Germline lookup yields CDR1 KGHSH and CDR2 LQKENI. The CDR3 nucleotides read TGTGCCAGCTCACCACAGGACGAGACCCAGTACTTC. Translating it yields CASSPQDETQYF.

There are many counts of this clonotype. The V and J genes are TRBV28 and TRBJ2-7, with a weak D call TRBD1 (6 bases). The V gene lost 5 bases and the J gene lost 2 bases, with 13 bases spanning the gap. Germline CDR1 and CDR2: MDHEN and SYDVKM. The CDR3 is 14 residues long. CDR3 amino acids: CASSKQGFAYEQYF. In DNA, the CDR3 is TGTGCCAGCAGTAAACAGGGCTTCGCCTACGAGCAGTACTTC.

There are a few counts of this clonotype. The CDR3 sequence is CASSNASGTGYYGYTF. In DNA form, the CDR3 reads TGTGCCAGCAGCAACGCATCCGGGACAGGCTACTATGGCTACACCTTC. This sequence joins TRBV7-8 and TRBJ1-2; TRBD1 matches 8 bases. V shed 5 bases and J 3 bases; nucleotides not matched to a gene: 11. The CDR3 is made up of 16 amino acids. Looked up from germline, CDR1 is SGHVS and CDR2 is FQNEAQ.

The chain recombines TRBV11-2 with TRBJ2-1; 10 bases agree with TRBD2. The V gene end was trimmed by 6 bases and the J gene end by 6 bases; junction bases not matched to a gene: 5. The CDR3 is 14 residues long. Germline lookup yields CDR1 SGHAT and CDR2 FQNNGV. CDR3 nucleotide sequence: TGTGCCAGCAGAGGACTAGCGGATTCCAATGAGCAGTTCTTC. Its protein is CASRGLADSNEQFF.

This clonotype was observed a few times. V usage is TRBV2 and J usage is TRBJ2-1, with TRBD2 identical over 11 bases. J gave up 2 bases and V 4 bases, and 4 bases lay outside the gene matches. The CDR3 contains 16 residues. Germline assignment: CDR1 SNHLY and CDR2 FYNNEI. This CDR3 reads CASSVGLAEAYNEQFF. CDR3 coding DNA: TGTGCCAGCAGTGTGGGACTAGCGGAGGCCTACAATGAGCAGTTCTTC.